This T cell receptor (beta chain) derives from a study of CD8 T cells in Susac syndrome. A quantity of about 0.5 to 1 ug RNA underwent reverse transcription using random hexamers. The CDR3 of TCR beta was amplified by immunoSEQ multiplex PCR across 54 Vbeta and 13 Jbeta. TCRdb fed the immunoSEQ multiplex PCR reads into MiXCR, producing one record per CDR3 protein. The sample records roughly 200,000 distinct CDR3 sequences, about 95% being singletons. Trimming removed 5 bases from V and 4 bases from J, with 20 bases in between. The CDR3 is 16 amino acids. Germline V gene lookup returns CDR1 MGHRA and CDR2 YSYEKL.

The source of this sequence is a human donor with multiple sclerosis. Sequences were obtained from CD4+ T cells from PBMCs. V is TRBV4-1 and J is TRBJ1-2; possible D gene TRBD1, 5 bases. This CDR3 reads CASSAQGWAATYGYTF. CDR3 nucleotide sequence: TGCGCCAGCAGCGCCCAGGGATGGGCAGCCACCTATGGCTACACCTTC.